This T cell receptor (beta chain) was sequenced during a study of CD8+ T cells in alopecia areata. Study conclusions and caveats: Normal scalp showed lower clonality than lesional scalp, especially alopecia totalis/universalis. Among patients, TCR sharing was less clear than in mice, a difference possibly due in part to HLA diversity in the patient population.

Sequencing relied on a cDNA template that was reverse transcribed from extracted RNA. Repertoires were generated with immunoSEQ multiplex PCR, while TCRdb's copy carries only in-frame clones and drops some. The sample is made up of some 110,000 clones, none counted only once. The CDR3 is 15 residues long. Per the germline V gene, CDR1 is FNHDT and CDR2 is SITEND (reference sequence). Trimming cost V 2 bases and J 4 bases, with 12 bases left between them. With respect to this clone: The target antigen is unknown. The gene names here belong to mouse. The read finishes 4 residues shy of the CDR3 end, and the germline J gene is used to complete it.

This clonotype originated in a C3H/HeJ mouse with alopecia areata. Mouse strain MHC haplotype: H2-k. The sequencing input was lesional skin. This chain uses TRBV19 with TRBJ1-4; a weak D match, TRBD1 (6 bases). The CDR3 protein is CASSIWDKHNERLFF. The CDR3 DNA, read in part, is TGTGCCAGCAGTATTTGGGACAAGCACAACGAA.